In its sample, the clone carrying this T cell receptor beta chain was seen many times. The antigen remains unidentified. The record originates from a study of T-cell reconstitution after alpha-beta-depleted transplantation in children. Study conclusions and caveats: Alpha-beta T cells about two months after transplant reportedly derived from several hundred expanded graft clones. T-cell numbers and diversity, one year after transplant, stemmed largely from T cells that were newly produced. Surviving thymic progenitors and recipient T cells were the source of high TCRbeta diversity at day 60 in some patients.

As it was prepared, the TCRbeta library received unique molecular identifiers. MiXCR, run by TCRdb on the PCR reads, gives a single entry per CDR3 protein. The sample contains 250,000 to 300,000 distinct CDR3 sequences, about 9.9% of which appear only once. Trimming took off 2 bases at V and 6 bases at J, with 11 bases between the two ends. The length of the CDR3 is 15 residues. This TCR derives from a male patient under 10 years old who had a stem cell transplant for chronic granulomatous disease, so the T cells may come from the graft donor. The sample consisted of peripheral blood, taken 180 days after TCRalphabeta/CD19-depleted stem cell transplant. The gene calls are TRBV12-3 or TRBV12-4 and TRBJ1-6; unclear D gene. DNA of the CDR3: TGTGCCAGCAGTTTAACCGATTGGCGTAATTCACCCCTCCACTTT. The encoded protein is CASSLTDWRNSPLHF.